This TCR beta chain was documented in a study of cytomegalovirus exposure and HLA in healthy donors. For the study at large: Both the approximately 120 validation repertoires and the approximately 700 first-cohort repertoires used the same platform, as reported by a later analysis. Study-level findings and limits: The tendency of first-cohort TCR clusters to co-occur in the roughly 110 validation repertoires was identified by a subsequent analysis. Researchers counted around 170 TCR beta chains as cytomegalovirus-associated.

Profiling relied on immunoSEQ multiplex PCR, and the TCRdb table lists in-frame clones only, not all of them. The data contain about 150,000 clones, less than 90% of them singletons. To note about this clone: What it recognizes is unknown. A read error may account for a junction end that differs from germline.

This CDR3 region has 18 residues. Germline V CDR1 and CDR2: SGHTA, FQGNSA. This clonotype originated in a man aged 18-30 years in good health and CMV-seropositive. This chain links TRBV7-2 with TRBJ2-7, with TRBD1 matching 8 bases. Material for sequencing was PBMCs. The chain's CDR3 is CASREKFLGQGTSHEQYF. DNA of the CDR3: TGTGCCAGCAGGGAAAAATTTTTAGGACAGGGCACCTCCCACGAGCAGTACTTC.